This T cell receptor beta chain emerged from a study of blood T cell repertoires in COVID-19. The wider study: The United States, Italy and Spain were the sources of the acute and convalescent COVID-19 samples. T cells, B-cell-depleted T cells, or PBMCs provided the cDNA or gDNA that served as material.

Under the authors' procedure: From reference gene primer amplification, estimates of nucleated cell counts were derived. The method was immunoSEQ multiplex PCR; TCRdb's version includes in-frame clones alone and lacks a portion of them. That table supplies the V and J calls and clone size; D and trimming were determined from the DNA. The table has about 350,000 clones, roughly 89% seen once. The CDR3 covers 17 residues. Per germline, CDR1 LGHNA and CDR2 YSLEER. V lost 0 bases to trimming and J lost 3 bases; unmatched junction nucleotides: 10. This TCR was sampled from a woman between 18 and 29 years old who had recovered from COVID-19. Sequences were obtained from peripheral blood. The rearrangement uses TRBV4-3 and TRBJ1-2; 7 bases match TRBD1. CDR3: CASSQDFRTGVDYGYTF. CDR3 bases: TGCGCCAGCAGCCAAGACTTTAGAACAGGGGTGGACTATGGCTACACCTTC.